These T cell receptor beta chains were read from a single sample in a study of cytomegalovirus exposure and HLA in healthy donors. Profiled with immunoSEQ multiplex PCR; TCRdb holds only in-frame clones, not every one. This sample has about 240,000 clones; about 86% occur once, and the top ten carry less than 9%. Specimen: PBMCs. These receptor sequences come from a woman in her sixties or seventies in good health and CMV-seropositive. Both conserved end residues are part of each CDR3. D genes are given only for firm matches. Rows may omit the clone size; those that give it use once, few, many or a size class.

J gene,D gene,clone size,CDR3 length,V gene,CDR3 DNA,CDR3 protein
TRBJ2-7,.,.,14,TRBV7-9,TGTGCCAGCAGCTTAGGTCTAGTTCCGACCGAGCAGTACTTC,CASSLGLVPTEQYF
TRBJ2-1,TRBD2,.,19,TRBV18,TGTGCCAGCTCACTAGATCCACTAGCGGGAGGGAGCTCCTACAATGAGCAGTTCTTC,CASSLDPLAGGSSYNEQFF
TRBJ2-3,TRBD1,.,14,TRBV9,TGTGCCAGCAGCTGGGGGACAGGGGGAGATACGCAGTATTTT,CASSWGTGGDTQYF
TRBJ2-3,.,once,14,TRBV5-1,TGCGCCAGCAGTTTCCGGGAGCCGACGGATACGCAGTATTTT,CASSFREPTDTQYF
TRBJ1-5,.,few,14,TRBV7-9,TGTGCCAGCAGCTTAGGTAATAGCAATCAGCCCCAGCATTTT,CASSLGNSNQPQHF
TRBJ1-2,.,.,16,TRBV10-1,TGCGCCAAAAAAGTGGGTTACCGGGAGGGAAGCTATGGCTACACCTTC,CAKKVGYREGSYGYTF
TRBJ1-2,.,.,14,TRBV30,TGTGCCTGGAGTGCCTGGCAGGGCGACGATGGCTACACCTTC,CAWSAWQGDDGYTF
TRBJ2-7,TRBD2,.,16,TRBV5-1,TGCGCCAGCAGCCTAGAGGAGGCTAGCGGGAGAGCTGAGCAGTACTTC,CASSLEEASGRAEQYF
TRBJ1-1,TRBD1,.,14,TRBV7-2,TGTGCCAGCAGCCCAAGGGACAGTAACACTGAAGCTTTCTTT,CASSPRDSNTEAFF
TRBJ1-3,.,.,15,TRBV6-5,TGTGCCAGCAGCGGCGGACACATCTCTGGAAACACCATATATTTT,CASSGGHISGNTIYF
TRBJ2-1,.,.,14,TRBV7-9,TGTGCCAGCAGCTTCGGGGACTTCTACAATGAGCAGTTCTTC,CASSFGDFYNEQFF
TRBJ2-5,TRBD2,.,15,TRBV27,TGTGCCAGCACCCTTTTTGGCGGGAGTTTAGAGACCCAGTACTTC,CASTLFGGSLETQYF
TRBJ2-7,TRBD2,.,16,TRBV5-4,TGTGCCAGCAGCACCTTTAGCGGGGGCCTATCCTACGAGCAGTACTTC,CASSTFSGGLSYEQYF
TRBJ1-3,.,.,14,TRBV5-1,TGCGCCAGCAGCTTGGGACAAGCCGGAAACACCATATATTTT,CASSLGQAGNTIYF
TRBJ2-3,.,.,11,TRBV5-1,TGCGCCAGCAGTTACACAGATACGCAGTATTTT,CASSYTDTQYF
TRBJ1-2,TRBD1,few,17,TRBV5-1,TGCGCCAGCAGCTTGTCCGGGTATGGGACAGCTAACTATGGCTACACCTTC,CASSLSGYGTANYGYTF
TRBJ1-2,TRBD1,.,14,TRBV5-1,TGCGCCACCAGCCCAGGGGGCGCGAAGTATGGCTACACCTTC,CATSPGGAKYGYTF
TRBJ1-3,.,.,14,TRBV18,TGTGCCAGCTCCATAGACATCTCTGGAAACACCATATATTTT,CASSIDISGNTIYF
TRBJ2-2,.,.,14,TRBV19,TGTGCCAGTAGTAGGCCTCATAACACCGGGGAGCTGTTTTTT,CASSRPHNTGELFF
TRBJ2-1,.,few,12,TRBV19,TGTGCGACGGGACATTTCTACAATGAGCAGTTCTTC,CATGHFYNEQFF
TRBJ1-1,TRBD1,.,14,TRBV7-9,TGTGCCAGCAGCCTGACAGGGGAGAACACTGAAGCTTTCTTT,CASSLTGENTEAFF
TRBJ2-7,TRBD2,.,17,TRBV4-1,TGCGCCAGCAGCCCCTCTAGCGGGGGGCCCAGCTCCTACGAGCAGTACTTC,CASSPSSGGPSSYEQYF
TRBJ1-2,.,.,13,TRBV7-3,TGTGCCAGCAGCTCCAACGGACTCGTTGGCTACACCTTC,CASSSNGLVGYTF
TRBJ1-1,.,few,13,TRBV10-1,TGCGCCAGCAGCGATCAACTAGGCACTGAAGCTTTCTTT,CASSDQLGTEAFF
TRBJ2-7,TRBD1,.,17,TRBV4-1,TGCGCCAGCAGCCAAGCTCCCTCGACAGGGGGTCCCTACGAGCAGTACTTC,CASSQAPSTGGPYEQYF
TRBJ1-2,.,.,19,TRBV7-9,TGTGCCAGCAGCTTAGTAAAATTCGGATCAGGAGGAAATGTGAATGGCTACACCTTC,CASSLVKFGSGGNVNGYTF
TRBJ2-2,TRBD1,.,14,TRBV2,TGTGCCAGCAGTCGGACAGGGCAGGGCGGGGAGCTGTTTTTT,CASSRTGQGGELFF
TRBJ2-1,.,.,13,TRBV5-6,TGTGCCAGCAGCCTCTCTAGGGGGTATGAGCAGTTCTTC,CASSLSRGYEQFF
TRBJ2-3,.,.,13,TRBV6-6,TGTGCCAGCAAGATATCCCACGAGGATACGCAGTATTTT,CASKISHEDTQYF
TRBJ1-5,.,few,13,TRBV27,TGTGCCAGCAGTTTGTGGGGGGATCAGCCCCAGCATTTT,CASSLWGDQPQHF
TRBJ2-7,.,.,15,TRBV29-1,TGCAGCGTTGAAGGGAAGGCTAGGGGTAGGTACGAGCAGTACTTC,CSVEGKARGRYEQYF
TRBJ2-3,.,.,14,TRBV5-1,TGCGCCAGCAGCTTGGATAGCTGGTCAGATACGCAGTATTTT,CASSLDSWSDTQYF
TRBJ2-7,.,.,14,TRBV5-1,TGCGCCAGCAGCTTGGAGCGCAGGGGTGACGAGCAGTACTTC,CASSLERRGDEQYF
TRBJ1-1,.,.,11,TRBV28,TGTGCCAGCAGTCTAGGAGCGGAAGCTTTCTTT,CASSLGAEAFF
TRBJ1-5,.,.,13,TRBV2,TGTGCCAGCAGTGATTGGGGGGATCAGCCCCAGCATTTT,CASSDWGDQPQHF
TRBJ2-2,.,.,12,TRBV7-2,TGTGCCAGCGGACGGGGAATCGGGGAGCTGTTTTTT,CASGRGIGELFF
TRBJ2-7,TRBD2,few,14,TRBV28,TGTGCCAGCAGACAAAGCGGGAGTCCCCACGAGCAGTACTTC,CASRQSGSPHEQYF
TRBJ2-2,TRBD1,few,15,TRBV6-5,TGTGCCAGCAGTATCGGGACAGTGGCGTCCGGGGAGCTGTTTTTT,CASSIGTVASGELFF
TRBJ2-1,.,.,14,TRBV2,TGTGCCAGCAGTGGCAGAGGTCCTTACAATGAGCAGTTCTTC,CASSGRGPYNEQFF
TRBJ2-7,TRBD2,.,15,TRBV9,TGTGCCAGCAGCGTAGGAGGTCTAGCGGGATACGAGCAGTACTTC,CASSVGGLAGYEQYF
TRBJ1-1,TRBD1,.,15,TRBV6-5,TGTGCCAGCAGGCAACGGACAGGGAGAAACACTGAAGCTTTCTTT,CASRQRTGRNTEAFF
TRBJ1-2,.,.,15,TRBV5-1,TGCGCCAGCAGCCCGCCGGGGGGGCGCTTGGATGGCTACACCTTC,CASSPPGGRLDGYTF
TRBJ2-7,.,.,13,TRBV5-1,TGCGCCAGCAGCCCGGCAGGGGCCTACGAGCAGTACTTC,CASSPAGAYEQYF
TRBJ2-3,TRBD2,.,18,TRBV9,TGTGCCAGCAGCGTCGGACTCAGGACTAGCGGGAGGGCAGATACGCAGTATTTT,CASSVGLRTSGRADTQYF
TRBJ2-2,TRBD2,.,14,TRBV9,TGTGCCAGCAAGCGGAGGGAGGGGACCGGGGAGCTGTTTTTT,CASKRREGTGELFF
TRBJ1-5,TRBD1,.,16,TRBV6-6,TGTGCCAGCACCGATGGGGACAGCCAATTCAATCAGCCCCAGCATTTT,CASTDGDSQFNQPQHF
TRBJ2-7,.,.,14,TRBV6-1,TGTGCCAGCAGGGCGCAGGGATTGCGATACGAGCAGTACTTC,CASRAQGLRYEQYF
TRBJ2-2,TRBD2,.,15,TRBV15,TGTGCCACCAGCACCCCGGGACTAGCCACCGGGGAGCTGTTTTTT,CATSTPGLATGELFF
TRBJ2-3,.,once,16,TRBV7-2,TGTGCCAGCAGCAGGTCTGGCGGGTCCTCCACAGATACGCAGTATTTT,CASSRSGGSSTDTQYF